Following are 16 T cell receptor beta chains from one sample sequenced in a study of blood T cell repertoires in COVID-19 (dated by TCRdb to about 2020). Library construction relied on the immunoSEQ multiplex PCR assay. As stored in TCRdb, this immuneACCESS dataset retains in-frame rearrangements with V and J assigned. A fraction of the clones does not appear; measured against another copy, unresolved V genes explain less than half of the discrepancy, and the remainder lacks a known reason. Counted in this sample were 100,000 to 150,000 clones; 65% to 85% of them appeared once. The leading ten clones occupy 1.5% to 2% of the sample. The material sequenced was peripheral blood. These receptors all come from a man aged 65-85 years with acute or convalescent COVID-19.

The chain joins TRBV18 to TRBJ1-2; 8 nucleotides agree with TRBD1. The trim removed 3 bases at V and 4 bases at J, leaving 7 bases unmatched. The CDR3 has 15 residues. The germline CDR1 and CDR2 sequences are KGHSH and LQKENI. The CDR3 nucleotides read TGTGCCAGCTCACCCACGACAGGGGAAGCCTATGGCTACACCTTC. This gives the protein CASSPTTGEAYGYTF.

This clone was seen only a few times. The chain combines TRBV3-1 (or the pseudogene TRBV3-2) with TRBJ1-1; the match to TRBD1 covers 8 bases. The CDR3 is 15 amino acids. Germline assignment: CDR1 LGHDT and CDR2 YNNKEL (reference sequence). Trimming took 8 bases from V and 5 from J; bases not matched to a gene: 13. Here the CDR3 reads CASAPQDRGLTEAFF. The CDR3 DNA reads TGTGCCAGCGCACCCCAAGACAGGGGACTGACTGAAGCTTTCTTT.

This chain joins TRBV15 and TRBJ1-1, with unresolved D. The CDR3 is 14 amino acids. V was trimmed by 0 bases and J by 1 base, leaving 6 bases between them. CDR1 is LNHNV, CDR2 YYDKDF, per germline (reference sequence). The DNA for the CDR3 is TGTGCCACCAGCAGAGAGACACCGAACACTGAAGCTTTCTTT. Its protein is CATSRETPNTEAFF.

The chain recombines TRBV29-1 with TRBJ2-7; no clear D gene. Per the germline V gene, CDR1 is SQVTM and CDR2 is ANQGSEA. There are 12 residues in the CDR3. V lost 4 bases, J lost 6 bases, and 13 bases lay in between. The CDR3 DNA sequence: TGCAGCGTTGTCGAGGAATCTGCCGAGCAGTACTTC. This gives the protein CSVVEESAEQYF.

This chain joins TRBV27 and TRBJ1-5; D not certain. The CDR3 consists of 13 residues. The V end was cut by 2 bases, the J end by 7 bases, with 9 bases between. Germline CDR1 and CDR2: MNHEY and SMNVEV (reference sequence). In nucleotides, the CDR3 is TGTGCCAGCAGTTTAGAGGGAGGCCAGCCCCAGCATTTT. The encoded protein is CASSLEGGQPQHF.

CDR3 amino acids: CASSAPSRHGETQYF. In nucleotides, the CDR3 is TGTGCCAGCAGCGCACCTAGTAGGCATGGGGAGACCCAGTACTTC. The chain combines TRBV5-6 with TRBJ2-5; D gene uncertain. Germline CDR1 SGHDT, CDR2 YYEEEE. The V end was cut by 4 bases, the J end by 5 bases, with 18 bases between. There are 15 residues in the CDR3.

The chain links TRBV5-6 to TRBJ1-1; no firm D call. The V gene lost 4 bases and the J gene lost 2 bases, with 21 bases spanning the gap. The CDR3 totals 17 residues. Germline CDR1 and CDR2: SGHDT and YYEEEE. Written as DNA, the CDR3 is TGTGCCAGCAGCCCCCTGGTAGGGAGGCGCGTCAACACTGAAGCTTTCTTT. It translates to CASSPLVGRRVNTEAFF. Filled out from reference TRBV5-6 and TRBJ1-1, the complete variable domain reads DAGVTQSPTHLIKTRGQQVTLRCSPKSGHDTVSWYQQALGQGPQFIFQYYEEEERQRGNFPDRFSGHQFPNYSSELNVNALLLGDSALYLCASSPLVGRRVNTEAFFGQGTRLTVV.

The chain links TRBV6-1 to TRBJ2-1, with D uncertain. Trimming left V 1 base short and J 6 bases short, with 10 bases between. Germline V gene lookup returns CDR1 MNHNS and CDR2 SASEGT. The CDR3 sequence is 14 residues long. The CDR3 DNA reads TGTGCCAGCAGTGAAGGGCTCTCTGTCAATGAGCAGTTCTTC. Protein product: CASSEGLSVNEQFF.

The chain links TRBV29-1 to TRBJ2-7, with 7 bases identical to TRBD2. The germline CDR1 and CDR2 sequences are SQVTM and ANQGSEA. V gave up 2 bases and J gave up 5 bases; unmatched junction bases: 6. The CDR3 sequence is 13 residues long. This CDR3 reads CSVERGVADEQYF. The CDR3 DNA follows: TGCAGCGTTGAACGGGGGGTCGCCGACGAGCAGTACTTC.

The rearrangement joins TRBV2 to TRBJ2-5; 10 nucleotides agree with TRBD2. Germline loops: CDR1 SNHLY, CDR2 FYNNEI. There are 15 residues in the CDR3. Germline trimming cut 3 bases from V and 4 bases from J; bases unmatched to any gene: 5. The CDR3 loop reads CASSELAGEGETQYF. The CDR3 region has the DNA TGTGCCAGCAGTGAGCTAGCGGGGGAAGGAGAGACCCAGTACTTC. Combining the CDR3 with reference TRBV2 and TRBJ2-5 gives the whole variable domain EPEVTQTPSHQVTQMGQEVILRCVPISNHLYFYWYRQILGQKVEFLVSFYNNEISEKSEIFDDQFSVERPDGSNFTLKIRSTKLEDSAMYFCASSELAGEGETQYFGPGTRLLVL.

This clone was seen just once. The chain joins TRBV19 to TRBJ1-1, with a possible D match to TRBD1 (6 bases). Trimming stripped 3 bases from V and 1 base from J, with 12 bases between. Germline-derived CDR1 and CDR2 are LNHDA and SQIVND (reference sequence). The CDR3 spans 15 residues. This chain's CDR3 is CASSMGAGKNTEAFF. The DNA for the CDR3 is TGTGCCAGTAGTATGGGGGCAGGGAAGAACACTGAAGCTTTCTTT.

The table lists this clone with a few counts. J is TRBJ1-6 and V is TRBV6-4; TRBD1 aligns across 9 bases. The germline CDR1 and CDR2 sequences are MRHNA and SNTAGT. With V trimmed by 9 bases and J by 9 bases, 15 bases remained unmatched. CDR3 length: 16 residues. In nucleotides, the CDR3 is TGTGCCAGATCCCGGGACAGGGTCCACATACGTTCACCCCTCCACTTT. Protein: CARSRDRVHIRSPLHF.

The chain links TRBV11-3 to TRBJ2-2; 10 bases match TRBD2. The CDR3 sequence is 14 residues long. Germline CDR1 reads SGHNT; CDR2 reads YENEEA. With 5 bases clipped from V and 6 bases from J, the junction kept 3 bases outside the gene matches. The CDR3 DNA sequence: TGTGCCAGCAGCGCGGGACTAGCGCCCGGGGAGCTGTTTTTT. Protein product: CASSAGLAPGELFF.

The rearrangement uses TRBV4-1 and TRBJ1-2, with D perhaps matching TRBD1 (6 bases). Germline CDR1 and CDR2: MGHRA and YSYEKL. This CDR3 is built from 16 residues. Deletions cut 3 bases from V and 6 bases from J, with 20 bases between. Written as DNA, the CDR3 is TGCGCCAGCAGCCAGATACTCAACAGGGAGGGAAATGGCTACACCTTC. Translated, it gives CASSQILNREGNGYTF.

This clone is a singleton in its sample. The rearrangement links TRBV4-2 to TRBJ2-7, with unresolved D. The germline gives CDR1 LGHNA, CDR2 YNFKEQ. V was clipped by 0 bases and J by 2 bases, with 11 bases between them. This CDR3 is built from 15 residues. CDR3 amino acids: CASSQDLNIPYEQYF. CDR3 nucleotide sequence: TGTGCCAGCAGCCAAGATTTGAACATTCCCTACGAGCAGTACTTC.

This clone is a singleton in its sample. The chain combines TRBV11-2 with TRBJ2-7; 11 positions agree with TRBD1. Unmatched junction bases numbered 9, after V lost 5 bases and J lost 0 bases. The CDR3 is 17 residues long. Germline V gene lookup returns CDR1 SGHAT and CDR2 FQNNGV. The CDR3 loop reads CASSPGTGGVSSYEQYF. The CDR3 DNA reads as TGTGCCAGCAGCCCCGGGACAGGGGGAGTAAGCTCCTACGAGCAGTACTTC.